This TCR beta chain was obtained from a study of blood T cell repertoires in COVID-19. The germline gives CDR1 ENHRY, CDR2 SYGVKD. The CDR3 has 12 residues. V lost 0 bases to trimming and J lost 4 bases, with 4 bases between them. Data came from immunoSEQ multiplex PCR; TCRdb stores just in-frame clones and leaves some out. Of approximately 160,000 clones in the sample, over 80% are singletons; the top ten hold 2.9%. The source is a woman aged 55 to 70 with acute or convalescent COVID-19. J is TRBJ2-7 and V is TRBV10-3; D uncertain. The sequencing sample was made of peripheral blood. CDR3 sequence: CAISESNYEQYF. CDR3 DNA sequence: TGTGCCATCAGTGAGTCCAATTACGAGCAGTACTTC.